This TCR beta chain was identified in a study of blood T cell repertoires in COVID-19 (dated by TCRdb to 2018 to 2020). Regarding the complete study: Collaborator samples came from the United States, Italy and Spain and covered acute and convalescent phases of COVID-19. Deeply sampled blood TCRbeta repertoires from subjects exposed to, actively infected with, or recovered from COVID-19 were included in the dataset. A de-identified subject ID, COVID-19 status, age in years and sex were almost always included in the sample metadata. The material from the prospective study consisted of cDNA or gDNA derived from T cells, B-cell-depleted T cells, or PBMCs. The repertoires were made available in a free public database intended to serve as a resource for research on the immune response to SARS-CoV-2. HLA class I and class II types, where available, came from metadata supplied by the sample provider rather than from assay-based typing. The samples were drawn from the first 160 participants of the ongoing ImmuneRACE study and from 1,254 subjects provided by 6 global collaborators.

Enrolling through a virtual design, the prospective study's participants ranged in age from roughly 18 to 90 years and lived across approximately 25 United States geographic areas. Cohort assignment in the prospective study relied on participant-reported clinical history from a screening survey and a study questionnaire. Recovered participants in ImmuneRACE Cohort 3 were defined by two consecutive negative NP/OP PCR tests, clearance by a healthcare professional, or resolution of symptoms. In the prospective study, mobile phlebotomists collected whole blood, serum and a nasopharyngeal or oropharyngeal swab from each participant. Participants in the prospective study had the option to provide additional blood draws and questionnaires over a roughly 2-month period. Blood samples from the prospective study were shipped frozen or at room temperature prior to DNA extraction. What the work shows at the level of the full study, not this receptor alone: The amount of clinical and demographic metadata varied by source and participant and was provided uncurated.

TCRbeta CDR3 regions were amplified from genomic DNA by means of the immunoSEQ Assay, a bias-controlled multiplex PCR. The study's own analysis went as follows. Nucleated cell counts per sample were estimated from amplification of reference gene primers within the assay. To quantify the absolute abundance of each unique TCRbeta CDR3 rearrangement, sequence reads were collapsed and filtered. For each sample, productive Simpson clonality was calculated as the square root of Simpson's diversity index across productive rearrangements. Not all clones reach the TCRdb copy of this immuneACCESS table, which keeps in-frame sequences only. Checked studies attribute under half of the gap to unresolved V genes and leave the rest unexplained. The V and J calls and clone size are taken from that table; D and trimming were inferred from the DNA. This sample holds 400,000 or so clones; about nine tenths were observed only once. In total, the top ten clones hold 0.55% to 0.75% of the sample.

Comments on this clone: The antigen it recognizes is unknown. Per-base qualities were not stored, and no clone one base away is much larger.

The CDR3 contains 18 residues, cysteine and phenylalanine counted. Of the read, only the CDR3 DNA is kept; its 54 bases are in frame from base 1. The V and J ends are trimmed by 0 bases and 0 bases, leaving 13 bases between them. Taken from the germline V gene (reference sequence), the CDR1 and CDR2 loops are SGHKS and YYEKEE. The chain was built from TRBV5-5 and TRBJ1-6, with no confident D gene call. The clonotype comes from a man between 18 and 35 years old who had recovered from COVID-19. The sample consisted of PBMCs or T cells enriched from blood (not recorded which). The CDR3 protein: CASSLAQTGSSYNSPLHF. The nucleotide sequence reads TGTGCCAGCAGCTTGGCCCAGACTGGAAGCTCCTATAATTCACCCCTCCACTTT.